A selection of T cell receptor beta chains follows, all from one sample in a study of shared clonotypes between healthy human individuals. Clones were sequenced by immunoSEQ multiplex PCR, and TCRdb holds only the in-frame ones, with some missing. The sample records approximately 530,000 clones, around 96% being singletons. What was sequenced was naive CD4+ T cells sorted from blood. The receptors were gathered from a woman in her twenties or thirties in good health. Both conserved end residues are part of each CDR3. Fields, in order: D gene, clone size, J gene, V gene, CDR3 DNA, CDR3 protein. The D gene is left open where the match is weak. A clone size is listed for some rows: how often the clone was seen (once, few, many), or a class if it is expanded.

>NA|NA|TRBJ2-7|TRBV6-1
TGTGCCAGTCGGTGGAGTGGTTCCTACGAGCAGTACTTC
CASRWSGSYEQYF
>NA|NA|TRBJ2-2|TRBV7-9
TGTGCCAGCAGCTCCCAGGAGACCGGGGAGCTGTTTTTT
CASSSQETGELFF
>NA|NA|TRBJ2-7|TRBV18
TGTGCCAGCCCACCCACACTAGGGAACTACGAGCAGTACTTC
CASPPTLGNYEQYF
>TRBD2|NA|TRBJ2-7|TRBV15
TGTGCCACCAGCAGAGATGGCGGACTAGCGGCCTACGAGCAGTACTTC
CATSRDGGLAAYEQYF
>NA|NA|TRBJ1-1|TRBV7-9
TGTGCCAGCAGCTTAGCAACCACCGGGGGTACTGAAGCTTTCTTT
CASSLATTGGTEAFF
>TRBD2|NA|TRBJ2-1|TRBV5-1
TGCGCCAGCAGTCTTAGACTAGCCGGCGGCAACTCCTACAATGAGCAGTTCTTC
CASSLRLAGGNSYNEQFF
>NA|NA|TRBJ2-4|TRBV7-8
TGTGCCAGCAGCCCTTACAGGGAGCCGGCCAAAAACATTCAGTACTTC
CASSPYREPAKNIQYF
>NA|NA|TRBJ2-5|TRBV18
TGTGCCAGCTCACCACCCCCAGTTCAAGAGACCCAGTACTTC
CASSPPPVQETQYF
>NA|NA|TRBJ2-7|TRBV5-5
TGTGCCAGCAGTTCAAATTGGGCGGCAGGGCACGAGCAGTACTTC
CASSSNWAAGHEQYF
>TRBD1|NA|TRBJ1-5|TRBV28
TGTGCCAGCACAGAGACAGGGAATCAGCCCCAGCATTTT
CASTETGNQPQHF
>NA|NA|TRBJ1-2|TRBV29-1
TGCAGCGTTGGGGGGTACCTTAACTATGGCTACACCTTC
CSVGGYLNYGYTF
>NA|once|TRBJ2-7|TRBV6-5
TGTGCCAGCAGTTCTTACAGGGCCTACGAGCAGTACTTC
CASSSYRAYEQYF
>NA|NA|TRBJ2-2|TRBV13
TGTGCCAGCAGCCGGATAGGGGGGGCGCCGTATAGTACCGGGGAGCTGTTTTTT
CASSRIGGAPYSTGELFF
>NA|NA|TRBJ2-1|TRBV6-1
TGTGCCAGCAGTGAAGGCCGGGGCAATGAGCAGTTCTTC
CASSEGRGNEQFF
>NA|NA|TRBJ1-4|TRBV7-2
TGTGCCAGCAGCACCCAGGGCAGGGCGGAAAAACTGTTTTTT
CASSTQGRAEKLFF
>NA|NA|TRBJ1-1|TRBV7-8
TGTGCCAGCAGGCTGGGGACGGGGCGTTCGGCTGAAGCTTTCTTT
CASRLGTGRSAEAFF
>NA|NA|TRBJ1-1|TRBV2
TGTGCCAGCAGTTCCGGCCCCGGGACTGAAGCTTTCTTT
CASSSGPGTEAFF
>TRBD1|NA|TRBJ2-7|TRBV19
TGTGCCAGCCGGGACAGCAGCCGCTACGAGCAGTACTTC
CASRDSSRYEQYF
>TRBD2|NA|TRBJ2-3|TRBV29-1
TGCAGCGTTGAATTACTAGCGGATACGCAGTATTTT
CSVELLADTQYF
>TRBD1|NA|TRBJ2-7|TRBV7-9
TGTGCCAGCAGCTTAACCTACCGGGACAGGGGCGACGAGCAGTACTTC
CASSLTYRDRGDEQYF
>NA|NA|TRBJ1-1|TRBV18
TGTGCCAGCTCAGGAGGGTTGAACACTGAAGCTTTCTTT
CASSGGLNTEAFF
>NA|NA|TRBJ2-3|TRBV5-1
TGCGCCAGCAGCCAGGGGAGTGCAGATACGCAGTATTTT
CASSQGSADTQYF
>TRBD2|NA|TRBJ2-5|TRBV6-1
TGTGCCAGCAGTCCCCGGACTAGCTCGGGGACCCAGTACTTC
CASSPRTSSGTQYF
>NA|NA|TRBJ1-2|TRBV7-9
TGTGCCATGCCTGGCGAGGGCCCCTATGGCTACACCTTC
CAMPGEGPYGYTF
>NA|NA|TRBJ1-4|TRBV7-9
TGTGCCAGCAGCTCTCTCCAGGGAATTAATGAAAAACTGTTTTTT
CASSSLQGINEKLFF
>NA|NA|TRBJ2-2|TRBV4-1
TGCGCCAGCAGCCAAGCAACGGGACGGACCGGGGAGCTGTTTTTT
CASSQATGRTGELFF
>NA|NA|TRBJ2-1|TRBV28
TGTGCCAGCAGTTTATTTCAGGGGAATACTGCGGGCGCAAGAAATGAGCAGTTCTTC
CASSLFQGNTAGARNEQFF
>NA|NA|TRBJ1-4|TRBV2
TGTGCCAGCAGGGGGGGCGGTGAAAAACTGTTTTTT
CASRGGGEKLFF
>NA|NA|TRBJ2-3|TRBV19
TGTGCCAGTACCCCGGCCCCATCGATTGATACGCAGTATTTT
CASTPAPSIDTQYF
>NA|NA|TRBJ1-3|TRBV28
TGTGCCAGCAGCCCACAGGGAGCTGGAAACACCATATATTTT
CASSPQGAGNTIYF
>TRBD2|NA|TRBJ2-3|TRBV30
TGTGCCTGGAGTGTACAAGCGGGAAACACAGATACGCAGTATTTT
CAWSVQAGNTDTQYF
>NA|NA|TRBJ2-7|TRBV6-5
TGTGCCAGCAGTCGAGAGGCCCCCTACGAGCAGTACTTC
CASSREAPYEQYF
>NA|NA|TRBJ2-7|TRBV7-2
TGTGCCAGCAGCTTGGTGCAGGGTCCTTCCTACGAGCAGTACTTC
CASSLVQGPSYEQYF
>NA|NA|TRBJ2-6|TRBV15
TGTGCCACCAGCAGATCCTTCGATAACTCTGGGGCCAACGTCCTGACTTTC
CATSRSFDNSGANVLTF
>NA|NA|TRBJ1-6|TRBV27
TGTGCCAGCAGTTTCGGGACCGTTTATAATTCACCCCTCCACTTT
CASSFGTVYNSPLHF
>TRBD1|once|TRBJ1-2|TRBV28
TGTGCCAGCAGAGGGACAGGGTCAAACTATGGCTACACCTTC
CASRGTGSNYGYTF
>NA|NA|TRBJ1-5|TRBV19
TGTGCCAGTACGAGGGAGTCGAATAGCAATCAGCCCCAGCATTTT
CASTRESNSNQPQHF
>TRBD2|NA|TRBJ2-3|TRBV28
TGTGCCAGCTGGAATAGCGGGAGCGAAACGCAGTATTTT
CASWNSGSETQYF
>TRBD1|NA|TRBJ1-4|TRBV6-5
TGTGCCAGCAGTCCACAGGGGGCTGGGGAAAAACTGTTTTTT
CASSPQGAGEKLFF
>NA|NA|TRBJ1-4|TRBV28
TGTGCCAGCAGTTTCATACGCGACACAGCTCGACTATTTAATGAAAAACTGTTTTTT
CASSFIRDTARLFNEKLFF
>TRBD2|NA|TRBJ2-5|TRBV9
TGTGCCAGCAGCGTAGCCGGACTAGCGGGACACCAAGAGACCCAGTACTTC
CASSVAGLAGHQETQYF